This passage covers 29 T cell receptor beta chains from one sample sequenced in a study of OX40 agonist ivuxolimab in advanced cancers. Some clones are missing from TCRdb's copy, which holds only in-frame ones; the method was immunoSEQ multiplex PCR. Of over 65,000 clones in the sample, around 91% were seen once. The source was CD4+ or CD8+ T cells sorted from blood, collected in a trial of the OX40 agonist ivuxolimab. The source is an adult with an advanced solid tumor such as melanoma, head and neck, liver or kidney cancer.

The chain carries TRBV11-1 and TRBJ2-7, with D possibly matching TRBD1 (6 bases). V was clipped by 3 bases and J by 7 bases, with 19 bases between them. The CDR3 length is 15 residues. Germline CDR1 reads SGHAT; CDR2 reads FQDESV (reference sequence). The CDR3 DNA sequence: TGTGCCAGCAGCTTCGCATCGGACAGTCGTGGTGAGCAGTACTTC. Translated: CASSFASDSRGEQYF.

This clone was seen only a few times. V and J are TRBV11-2 and TRBJ1-4, with no clear D. Trimming cost V 0 bases and J 8 bases, with 13 bases left between them. CDR3 length equals 15 residues. Looked up from germline, CDR1 is SGHAT and CDR2 is FQNNGV. The CDR3 bases are TGTGCCAGCAGCTTAGATCTCGGCGAGGAGGAAAAACTGTTTTTT. Protein product: CASSLDLGEEEKLFF.

V and J are TRBV5-6 and TRBJ2-4, with a tentative D call TRBD1 (6 bases). Germline CDR1 reads SGHDT; CDR2 reads YYEEEE. The CDR3 totals 16 residues. Trimming cost V 3 bases and J 3 bases, with 16 bases left between them. This CDR3 reads CASSSGAWLVKNIQYF. Here the CDR3 DNA reads TGTGCCAGCAGCTCAGGGGCTTGGCTAGTCAAAAACATTCAGTACTTC.

This clone was counted between two and nine times. The chain carries TRBV7-9 and TRBJ1-4; the match to TRBD1 covers 11 bases. Germline CDR1 is SEHNR and CDR2 is FQNEAQ (reference sequence). The CDR3 extends over 18 amino acids. V lost 4 bases, J lost 8 bases, and 15 bases stayed unmatched. This chain's CDR3 is CASSSLWTGGLGEEKLFF. As DNA, the CDR3 is TGTGCCAGCAGCTCCCTGTGGACAGGGGGCTTAGGGGAGGAAAAACTGTTTTTT.

The chain combines TRBV2 with TRBJ2-3, with TRBD2 matching over 11 bases. Germline CDR1 is SNHLY and CDR2 is FYNNEI. Trimming at V came to 8 bases and at J to 2 bases, leaving 12 bases not matched to a gene. This CDR3 region has 17 residues. The CDR3 is CASGQSGTSGFTDTQYF. The CDR3 DNA sequence: TGTGCCAGCGGTCAGTCCGGGACTAGCGGTTTCACAGATACGCAGTATTTT.

V is TRBV6-5 and J is TRBJ1-2; 7 bases align to TRBD1. Germline V gene sequence: CDR1 MNHEY, CDR2 SVGAGI. The CDR3 sequence is 14 residues long. V shed 6 bases, J shed 4 bases, and the junction held 8 bases outside the gene matches. This CDR3 reads CASRPSDRVYGYTF. The CDR3, as DNA: TGTGCCAGCAGACCCTCCGACAGGGTCTATGGCTACACCTTC.

The chain employs TRBV7-9 and TRBJ1-5; TRBD1 might be the D (5 bases). V dropped 5 bases and J dropped 7 bases, with 12 bases sitting between them. The CDR3 consists of 13 residues. Germline-derived CDR1 and CDR2 are SEHNR and FQNEAQ (reference sequence). The CDR3 sequence: CASSQSWGQPQHF. Here the CDR3 DNA reads TGTGCCAGCAGCCAGTCATGGGGCCAGCCCCAGCATTTT.

The J gene is TRBJ1-1, the V gene TRBV11-3, with D uncertain. The ends were cut back, 0 bases at V and 3 bases at J, with 11 bases in the middle. CDR1 is SGHNT and CDR2 is YENEEA in the germline V gene. This CDR3 is 15 amino acids long. The chain's CDR3 is CASSLETASYTEAFF. Written as DNA, the CDR3 is TGTGCCAGCAGCTTAGAAACGGCTAGCTACACTGAAGCTTTCTTT.

The chain couples TRBV11-2 to TRBJ2-1; 15 bases map to TRBD2. V lost 5 bases and J lost 12; bases outside the gene matches: 11. The germline CDR1 and CDR2 sequences are SGHAT and FQNNGV. The length of the CDR3 is 16 residues. The CDR3 protein is CASSPLGGLAGGLQFF. CDR3 bases: TGTGCCAGCAGCCCCCTCGGGGGACTAGCGGGAGGACTGCAGTTCTTC. The variable domain in full, with the rest retrieved from reference TRBV11-2 and TRBJ2-1, is EAGVAQSPRYKIIEKRQSVAFWCNPISGHATLYWYQQILGQGPKLLIQFQNNGVVDDSQLPKDRFSAERLKGVDSTLKIQPAKLEDSAVYLCASSPLGGLAGGLQFFGPGTRLTVL.

This sequence joins TRBV27 and TRBJ1-5; no reliable D call. The ends were cut back, 5 bases at V and 7 bases at J, with 15 bases in the middle. CDR3 size: 14 residues. The germline gives CDR1 MNHEY, CDR2 SMNVEV (reference sequence). This chain's CDR3 is CASSLVYGEQPQHF. The CDR3 DNA is TGTGCCAGCAGTCTAGTGTACGGGGAACAGCCCCAGCATTTT.

The genes are TRBV7-2 and TRBJ1-2, with 9 bases lining up with TRBD1. The CDR3 runs 15 residues. Per germline, CDR1 SGHTA and CDR2 FQGNSA. V trimming: 5 bases; J trimming: 7 bases; junction bases outside the gene matches: 11. The CDR3 protein is CASSPKSQGAGGYTF. CDR3 nucleotide sequence: TGTGCCAGCAGCCCCAAATCACAGGGGGCGGGTGGCTACACCTTC.

The chain uses TRBV7-6 and TRBJ1-2; D is ambiguous. V lost 5 bases and J 6 bases, leaving 13 bases between the germline ends. The CDR3 totals 13 residues. Per the germline V gene, CDR1 is SGHVS and CDR2 is FNYEAQ. CDR3 amino acids: CASSAGPGDGYTF. CDR3 in DNA: TGTGCCAGCAGCGCCGGACCCGGAGATGGCTACACCTTC.

V gene TRBV5-3 combines with J gene TRBJ1-1; no reliable D call. TRBV5-3 is an ORF, with its function uncertain. V lost 0 bases to trimming and J lost 7 bases, with 10 bases between them. CDR3 size: 13 residues. Here the CDR3 DNA reads TGTGCCAGAAGCTTGGATTCGGGCGGTGAAGCTTTCTTT. Its translation: CARSLDSGGEAFF.

This clone was seen just once. The chain has TRBV25-1 and TRBJ2-1; 8 bases match TRBD1. CDR1 and CDR2 from the germline V gene are MGHDK and SYGVNS. Trimming took 5 bases from V and 2 from J; bases not matched to a gene: 5. The CDR3 totals 15 residues. The DNA of the CDR3 is TGTGCCAGCAGTTTGGGACAGGACACCTACAATGAGCAGTTCTTC. As protein: CASSLGQDTYNEQFF.

The chain employs TRBV4-2 and TRBJ2-5; TRBD1 might be the D (6 bases). Trimming stripped 4 bases from V and 5 bases from J, with 11 bases between. This CDR3 has 13 amino acids. The germline V gene encodes CDR1 LGHNA and CDR2 YNFKEQ. The CDR3 DNA is TGTGCCAGCAGCCGAGACAGGCAGGAGACCCAGTACTTC. Translation: CASSRDRQETQYF.

The rearrangement uses TRBV19 and TRBJ1-1; maybe TRBD1 (6 bases). Trimming removed 10 bases from V and 6 bases from J, with 18 bases in between. Per germline, CDR1 LNHDA and CDR2 SQIVND (reference sequence). This CDR3 spans 13 amino acids. CDR3 protein: CATSRLQGSEAFF. Written as DNA, the CDR3 is TGTGCCACTTCTCGACTACAGGGTTCTGAAGCTTTCTTT.

The V and J genes are TRBV10-3 and TRBJ2-5; tentative D call: TRBD2 (5 bases). The germline V and J ends were trimmed by 9 bases and 4 bases, with 18 bases remaining between them. The CDR3 is made up of 14 amino acids. The germline V gene encodes CDR1 ENHRY and CDR2 SYGVKD. CDR3 DNA sequence: TGTGCCATTGCGGACCCCCGGGCGGGAGAGACCCAGTACTTC. Its translation is CAIADPRAGETQYF.

This rearrangement joins TRBV6-5 to TRBJ2-2; D possibly corresponds to TRBD2 (6 bases). CDR3 length: 14 amino acids. The V end was cut by 8 bases, the J end by 1 base, with 11 bases between. Germline values: CDR1 MNHEY, CDR2 SVGAGI. The CDR3 bases are TGTGCCAGCGGAGGGCAGGGGAACACCGGGGAGCTGTTTTTT. Protein product: CASGGQGNTGELFF.

The chain carries TRBV5-1 and TRBJ1-2; tentatively, D is TRBD1 (5 bases). Trimming pared 4 bases from V and 4 bases from J, leaving 20 bases between. This CDR3 has 16 residues. From germline, CDR1 is SGHRS and CDR2 YFSETQ. CDR3 protein: CASSRWSGQGSYGYTF. CDR3 DNA: TGCGCCAGCAGCAGGTGGAGCGGGCAGGGATCCTATGGCTACACCTTC.

This chain links TRBV5-1 with TRBJ1-2; D is perhaps TRBD1 (5 bases). V gave up 0 bases and J gave up 8 bases, with 23 bases separating them. The CDR3 runs 17 residues. Looked up from germline, CDR1 is SGHRS and CDR2 is YFSETQ. The CDR3 sequence is CASSLEGAPLTGGGYTF. In DNA, the CDR3 is TGCGCCAGCAGCTTGGAAGGGGCCCCTCTCACGGGCGGAGGCTACACCTTC.

The chain employs TRBV11-2 and TRBJ2-7, with TRBD2 identical over 16 bases. The CDR3 covers 18 residues. V was clipped by 4 bases and J by 2 bases; unmatched bases: 8. Germline V gives CDR1 SGHAT, CDR2 FQNNGV. The CDR3 is CASSSREGTSGRAYEQYF. DNA for the CDR3: TGTGCCAGCAGCTCCCGCGAGGGGACTAGCGGGAGGGCCTACGAGCAGTACTTC.

The V call is TRBV7-9, the J call TRBJ2-1; 8 bases match TRBD2. The CDR3 covers 16 residues. The ends lost 8 bases at V and 1 base at J; junction bases unmatched: 10. The germline CDR1 and CDR2 sequences are SEHNR and FQNEAQ (reference sequence). The CDR3 DNA reads as TGTGCCAGCGGGCGTCAAAGCGGGAGTTCCTACAATGAGCAGTTCTTC. Translation gives CASGRQSGSSYNEQFF. Full variable domain (outside the CDR3, taken from reference TRBV7-9 and TRBJ2-1): DTGVSQNPRHKITKRGQNVTFRCDPISEHNRLYWYRQTLGQGPEFLTYFQNEAQLEKSRLLSDRFSAERPKGSFSTLEIQRTEQGDSAMYLCASGRQSGSSYNEQFFGPGTRLTVL.

The chain carries TRBV2 and TRBJ2-2; TRBD1 might be the D (7 bases). CDR3 length: 17 amino acids. V was pared by 6 bases and J by 4 bases, with 21 bases between. Germline V gene sequence: CDR1 SNHLY, CDR2 FYNNEI. The CDR3 DNA is TGTGCCAGCAGCTTCACGTGGCAGGGGGGTTTCACCGGGGAGCTGTTTTTT. This codes for CASSFTWQGGFTGELFF.

The V gene is TRBV4-2, the J gene TRBJ1-4, with D hard to call. V lost 5 bases, J lost 5 bases, and 9 bases lay in between. This CDR3 is 13 amino acids long. CDR1 and CDR2 (germline): LGHNA, YNFKEQ. CDR3 residues: CASSLGVNEKLFF. In DNA form, the CDR3 reads TGTGCCAGCAGCTTGGGAGTCAATGAAAAACTGTTTTTT.

V gene TRBV10-2 combines with J gene TRBJ2-7, with 9 bases lining up with TRBD2. In germline, CDR1 is WSHSY, CDR2 SAAADI. The CDR3 has 14 residues. V shed 8 bases, J shed 5 bases, and the junction held 10 bases outside the gene matches. The CDR3 region is CASGVAGAHNEQYF. The CDR3 DNA reads as TGCGCCAGCGGAGTAGCGGGAGCCCATAACGAGCAGTACTTC.

This clone has only one observation. The rearrangement uses TRBV11-3 and TRBJ2-7, with 9 bases matching TRBD1. The V segment lost 5 bases and the J segment 7 bases; nucleotides outside the gene matches: 6. This CDR3 is built from 13 residues. Germline values: CDR1 SGHNT, CDR2 YENEEA. The CDR3 region is CASSKGQGVEQYF. The DNA of the CDR3 is TGTGCCAGCAGCAAGGGACAGGGAGTAGAGCAGTACTTC. The entire variable domain, with the rest obtained from reference TRBV11-3 and TRBJ2-7, is as follows: EAGVVQSPRYKIIEKKQPVAFWCNPISGHNTLYWYLQNLGQGPELLIRYENEEAVDDSQLPKDRFSAERLKGVDSTLKIQPAELGDSAVYLCASSKGQGVEQYFGPGTRLTVT.

The gene calls are TRBV6-1 and TRBJ1-3, with 10 positions matching TRBD1. Germline V lookup: CDR1 MNHNS, CDR2 SASEGT. The J segment lost 4 bases and the V segment lost 3 bases, leaving 6 bases of the junction unmatched. The CDR3 has 16 amino acids. CDR3 loop: CASSDWTGGIGNTIYF. The CDR3 DNA is TGTGCCAGCAGTGACTGGACAGGGGGGATCGGAAACACCATATATTTT.

The genes are TRBV28 and TRBJ1-1; TRBD1 is a possible D gene (6 bases). CDR1 is MDHEN and CDR2 is SYDVKM in the germline V gene. V was clipped by 6 bases and J by 11 bases, with 22 bases between them. The CDR3 runs to 14 residues. In DNA form, the CDR3 reads TGTGCCAGCAGCTCCGGGACATTGAGGGGTAGGGCTTTCTTT. The encoded protein is CASSSGTLRGRAFF.

This chain connects TRBV6-5 to TRBJ1-2, with D perhaps matching TRBD1 (6 bases). In germline, CDR1 is MNHEY, CDR2 SVGAGI. V was cut by 6 bases and J by 4 bases, with 12 bases left in between. This CDR3 has 13 amino acids. Here the CDR3 reads CASRMGGGYGYTF. In nucleotides, the CDR3 is TGTGCCAGCAGGATGGGAGGGGGCTATGGCTACACCTTC.